This T cell receptor beta chain was sequenced in a study of regulatory T cells in long-lasting Graves disease. The CDR3 sequence is 13 residues long. Germline lookup yields CDR1 MNHEY and CDR2 SMNVEV (reference sequence). Trimming shortened V by 6 bases and J by 4 bases, and 12 bases separated the two germline ends. Time point indicated: persistent/refractory GD, antithyroid drugs over 5 years with positive TRAb. RNA extracted from PBMCs served as the sequencing template. This clonotype has at least ten counts. TCR beta libraries were built with iRepertoire HTBI primers and Arm-PCR of CDR3 regions. Each CDR3 protein is one row after TCRdb ran MiXCR on the multiplex PCR reads. The sample has hundreds of thousands of distinct CDR3 sequences, 20% to 25% seen once; the top ten hold more than 6%.

V and J are TRBV27 and TRBJ1-2; weak D call: TRBD1 (6 bases). This TCR was recovered from a female donor with Graves disease. Sequencing used peripheral blood mononuclear cells (PBMCs), obtained when the disease was refractory, from a patient treated with antithyroid drugs. The CDR3 loop reads CASSRGGLYGYTF. In DNA, the CDR3 is TGTGCCAGCAGCCGGGGGGGGCTCTATGGCTACACCTTC.